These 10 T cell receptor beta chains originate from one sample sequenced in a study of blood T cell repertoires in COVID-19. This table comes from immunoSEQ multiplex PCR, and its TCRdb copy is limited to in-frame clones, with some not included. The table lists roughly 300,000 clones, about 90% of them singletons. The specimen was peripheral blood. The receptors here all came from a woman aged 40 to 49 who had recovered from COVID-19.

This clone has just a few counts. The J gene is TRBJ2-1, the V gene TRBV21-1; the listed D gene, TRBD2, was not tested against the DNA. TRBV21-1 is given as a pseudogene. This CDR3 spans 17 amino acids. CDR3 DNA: TGTGCCAGCAGCAAAGTGAACCCGACTAGCGGCTACAATGAGCAGTTCTTC. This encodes CASSKVNPTSGYNEQFF.

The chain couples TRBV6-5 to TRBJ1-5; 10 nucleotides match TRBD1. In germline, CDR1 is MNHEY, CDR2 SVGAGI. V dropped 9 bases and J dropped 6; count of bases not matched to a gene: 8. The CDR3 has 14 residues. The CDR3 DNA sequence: TGTGCCAGGGGGGGGGACAGGGGACGTCAGCCCCAGCATTTT. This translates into CARGGDRGRQPQHF.

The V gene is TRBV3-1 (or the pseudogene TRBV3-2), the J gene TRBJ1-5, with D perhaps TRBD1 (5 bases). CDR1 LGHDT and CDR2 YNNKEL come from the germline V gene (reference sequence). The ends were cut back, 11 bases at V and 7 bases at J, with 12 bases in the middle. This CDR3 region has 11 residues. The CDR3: CALVWGQPQHF. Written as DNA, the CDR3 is TGTGCCCTGGTCTGGGGCCAGCCCCAGCATTTT.

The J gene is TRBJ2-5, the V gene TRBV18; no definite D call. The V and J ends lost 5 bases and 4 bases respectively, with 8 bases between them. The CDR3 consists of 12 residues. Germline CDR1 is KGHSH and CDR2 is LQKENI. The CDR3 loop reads CASSSRAETQYF. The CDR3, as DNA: TGTGCCAGCTCATCCCGCGCAGAGACCCAGTACTTC.

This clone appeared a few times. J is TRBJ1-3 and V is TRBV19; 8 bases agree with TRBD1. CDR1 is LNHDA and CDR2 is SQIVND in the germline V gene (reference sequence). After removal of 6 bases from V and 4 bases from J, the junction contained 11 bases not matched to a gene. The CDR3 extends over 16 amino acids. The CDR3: CASSLIPGTGGNTIYF. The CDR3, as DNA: TGTGCCAGTAGCCTAATCCCCGGGACAGGAGGAAACACCATATATTTT.

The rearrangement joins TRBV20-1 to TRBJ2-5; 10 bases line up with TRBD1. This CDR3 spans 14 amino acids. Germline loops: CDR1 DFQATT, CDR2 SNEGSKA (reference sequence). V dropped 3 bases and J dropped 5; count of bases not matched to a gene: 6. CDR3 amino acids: CSASPWTGGETQYF. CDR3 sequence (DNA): TGCAGTGCTAGTCCCTGGACAGGGGGGGAGACCCAGTACTTC.

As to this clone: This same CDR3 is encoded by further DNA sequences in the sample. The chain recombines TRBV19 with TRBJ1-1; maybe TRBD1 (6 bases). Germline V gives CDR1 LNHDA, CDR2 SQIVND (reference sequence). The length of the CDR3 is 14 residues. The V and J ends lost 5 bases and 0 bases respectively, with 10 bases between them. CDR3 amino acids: CASSADRLNTEAFF. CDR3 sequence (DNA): TGTGCCAGTAGTGCGGACAGACTGAACACTGAAGCTTTCTTT.

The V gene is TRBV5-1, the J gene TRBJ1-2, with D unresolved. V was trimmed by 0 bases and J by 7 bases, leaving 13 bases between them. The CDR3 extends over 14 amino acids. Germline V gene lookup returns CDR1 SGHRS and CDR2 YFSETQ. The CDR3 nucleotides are TGCGCCAGCAGCTTGGAAGTGGGAGGAGTTGGCTACACCTTC. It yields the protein CASSLEVGGVGYTF.

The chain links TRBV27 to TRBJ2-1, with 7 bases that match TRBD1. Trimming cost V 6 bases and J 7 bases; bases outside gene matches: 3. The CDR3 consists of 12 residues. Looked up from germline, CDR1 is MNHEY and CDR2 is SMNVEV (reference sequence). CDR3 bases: TGTGCCAGCAGCAGGGGGATGAATGAGCAGTTCTTC. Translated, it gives CASSRGMNEQFF.

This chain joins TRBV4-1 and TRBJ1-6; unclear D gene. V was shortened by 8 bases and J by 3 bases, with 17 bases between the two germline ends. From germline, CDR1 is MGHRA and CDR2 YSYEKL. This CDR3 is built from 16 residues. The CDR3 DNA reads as TGCGCCAGCGGAATGTTGGGAGGCCGCTATAATTCACCCCTCCACTTT. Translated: CASGMLGGRYNSPLHF.